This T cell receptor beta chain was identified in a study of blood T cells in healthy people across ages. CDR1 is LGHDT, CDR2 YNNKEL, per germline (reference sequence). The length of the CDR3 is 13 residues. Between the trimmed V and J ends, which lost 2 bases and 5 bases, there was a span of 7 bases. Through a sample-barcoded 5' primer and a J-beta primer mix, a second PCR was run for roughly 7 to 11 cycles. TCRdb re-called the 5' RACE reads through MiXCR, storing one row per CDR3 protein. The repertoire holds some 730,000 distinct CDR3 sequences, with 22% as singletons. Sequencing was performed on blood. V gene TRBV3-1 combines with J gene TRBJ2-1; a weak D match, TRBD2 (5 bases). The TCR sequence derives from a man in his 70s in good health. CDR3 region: CASSQTRDNEQFF. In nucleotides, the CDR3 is TGTGCCAGCAGCCAAACGAGGGACAATGAGCAGTTCTTC.